The rows below give T cell receptor beta chains drawn from one sample of a study of control samples from healthy donors and cancer patients. Profiled with immunoSEQ multiplex PCR; TCRdb holds only in-frame clones, not every one. The data contain about 92,000 clones, roughly 86% of them singletons. Sequenced sample: blood. Receptors were obtained from a woman in her fifties or sixties in good health. CDR3s include the opening cysteine and the closing phenylalanine or tryptophan. A D gene is named only where the DNA matches it firmly. Rows give clone size only sometimes, using once, few, many, or a class for an expanded clone.

clone size,D gene,J gene,V gene,CDR3 DNA,CDR3 protein
-,TRBD2,TRBJ2-3,TRBV19,TGTGCCAGTAGCCGGACTAGCGGGTACACAGATACGCAGTATTTT,CASSRTSGYTDTQYF
few,-,TRBJ2-1,TRBV2,TGTGCCACCGTAGCCCTAGCAGGCTCCTACAATGAGCAGTTCTTC,CATVALAGSYNEQFF
-,-,TRBJ1-1,TRBV18,TGTGCCAGCTCACCAGGTGTTGGAGGGTTAAACACTGAAGCTTTCTTT,CASSPGVGGLNTEAFF
-,-,TRBJ2-1,TRBV14,TGTGCCAGCAGCCAGCTGGGATCGGGCTCCTACAATGAGCAGTTCTTC,CASSQLGSGSYNEQFF
-,-,TRBJ2-1,TRBV6-5,TGTGCCAGCAGTTTCCGATTGACTCTTAACAATGAGCAGTTCTTC,CASSFRLTLNNEQFF
-,-,TRBJ2-1,TRBV9,TGTGCCAGCAGCCCTGGGAGCACCGCTTACAATGAGCAGTTCTTC,CASSPGSTAYNEQFF
-,TRBD1,TRBJ1-5,TRBV6-6,TGTGCCAGCAGTACGACAGGGGGAAATCAGCCCCAGCATTTT,CASSTTGGNQPQHF
-,TRBD1,TRBJ2-3,TRBV2,TGTGCCAGCAGCACCTCCCTAGAAGGGGACAGGGATACGCAGTATTTT,CASSTSLEGDRDTQYF
once,TRBD2,TRBJ2-5,TRBV7-2,TGTGCCAGCAGCTTAAGGAGCGGGGGGGCAAGTGAGACCCAGTACTTC,CASSLRSGGASETQYF
-,TRBD2,TRBJ2-1,TRBV6-6,TGTGCCACCAAGGAGCTAGCGGGGGGAAACGATGAGCAGTTCTTC,CATKELAGGNDEQFF
once,-,TRBJ2-1,TRBV18,TGTGCCAGCTCACCACCCAACCCACCCCATGAGCAGTTCTTC,CASSPPNPPHEQFF
-,TRBD2,TRBJ2-5,TRBV15,TGTGCCACCAGCAGAGGCCAGCTAGCGGGGCCGCAAGAGACCCAGTACTTC,CATSRGQLAGPQETQYF
-,-,TRBJ1-2,TRBV6-5,TGTGCCAGCAGTTACCTGGCCACCTCTAACTATGGCTACACCTTC,CASSYLATSNYGYTF
-,-,TRBJ2-7,TRBV6-5,TGTGCCAGCAAGGCGGGGCAGGGCTACGAGCAGTACTTC,CASKAGQGYEQYF
-,-,TRBJ1-6,TRBV6-2/TRBV6-3,TGTGCCAGCAGTTCTCGTGGGGGGGTAATTTCACCCCTCCACTTT,CASSSRGGVISPLHF
once,TRBD1,TRBJ2-2,TRBV29-1,TGCAGCGTCAAACAGGGGCGGAGTACCGGGGAGCTGTTTTTT,CSVKQGRSTGELFF
few,TRBD1,TRBJ2-7,TRBV7-9,TGTGCCAGCAGCTTACCAGTCCGGGACAGGGGACACGAGCAGTACTTC,CASSLPVRDRGHEQYF
few,-,TRBJ2-3,TRBV21-1,TGTGCCAGCAGCAAAGGTGGGGAGTGGGCCACAGATACGCAGTATTTT,CASSKGGEWATDTQYF
-,-,TRBJ2-1,TRBV6-5,TGTGCCAGCAGACTATCAGAGGGGACCTACAATGAGCAGTTCTTC,CASRLSEGTYNEQFF
-,TRBD2,TRBJ2-3,TRBV7-9,TGTGCCAGCAGCCCCACTAGCGGGAGGGGGGATACGCAGTATTTT,CASSPTSGRGDTQYF
-,TRBD2,TRBJ2-5,TRBV18,TGTGCCAGCTCACCACTTGTCAGGTCAACTAGCGGGCTCCAAGAGACCCAGTACTTC,CASSPLVRSTSGLQETQYF
-,TRBD1,TRBJ1-2,TRBV12-3/TRBV12-4,TGTGCCAGCAGGGTAGGGGGCGCATATGGCTACACCTTC,CASRVGGAYGYTF
few,-,TRBJ2-7,TRBV18,TGTGCCAGCTCACCAGGCAGGGCCGACGAGCAGTACTTC,CASSPGRADEQYF
-,TRBD1,TRBJ1-1,TRBV11-3,TGTGCCAGCAGCCCGGGACAGGGGACGGGGAACACTGAAGCTTTCTTT,CASSPGQGTGNTEAFF
-,-,TRBJ2-5,TRBV18,TGTGCCAGCTCACCCGGCGAAGACCCCAAGAGATCCCAGTACTTC,CASSPGEDPKRSQYF
-,-,TRBJ2-1,TRBV5-1,TGCGCCAGCAGCCCCACGGGCGGGGGCCACTCCTACAATGAGCAGTTCTTC,CASSPTGGGHSYNEQFF
-,TRBD2,TRBJ2-2,TRBV11-2,TGTGCCAGCAGCCTACTAGCGGGGCCCGGGGAGCTGTTTTTT,CASSLLAGPGELFF
medium-sized,-,TRBJ2-2,TRBV28,TGTGCCAGCAGTTCTATCCTCGGGATGAACACCGGGGAGCTGTTTTTT,CASSSILGMNTGELFF
-,-,TRBJ1-3,TRBV7-4,TGTGCCAGCAGCCGCTACACCGGCTCTGGAAACACCATATATTTT,CASSRYTGSGNTIYF
few,-,TRBJ2-1,TRBV24-1,TGTGCCACCAGTGACCCTAATGATCCCTCCTACAATGAGCAGTTCTTC,CATSDPNDPSYNEQFF
few,-,TRBJ1-1,TRBV10-2,TGCGCCAGCAGGCCAGGAACGAACACTGAAGCTTTCTTT,CASRPGTNTEAFF
-,TRBD2,TRBJ2-7,TRBV5-1,TGCGCCAGCAGCTTGTCTAGCGGAGAAGGGGTCTACGAGCAGTACTTC,CASSLSSGEGVYEQYF
once,TRBD2,TRBJ2-1,TRBV9,TGTGCCAGCAGCTCCCGGCGGACTAGCGGGGCCAATGAGCAGTTCTTC,CASSSRRTSGANEQFF
-,-,TRBJ2-2,TRBV29-1,TGCAGCGTTGAGGGGGGCTCGAACACCGGGGAGCTGTTTTTT,CSVEGGSNTGELFF
-,TRBD1,TRBJ2-5,TRBV5-4,TGTGCCAGCAGCCCCGGGACAGGGAACCTCCACAGGGAGACCCAGTACTTC,CASSPGTGNLHRETQYF
-,-,TRBJ1-4,TRBV11-2,TGTGCCAGCAGCTTGGGGGCAGAGCTTGAAAAACTGTTTTTT,CASSLGAELEKLFF
-,-,TRBJ1-6,TRBV5-1,TGCGCCAGCAGCTTGGCCGCAGGGGACGCGAATTCACCCCTCCACTTT,CASSLAAGDANSPLHF
-,-,TRBJ2-1,TRBV7-2,TGTGCCAGCAGCTTAGGGACAGCCACCTACAATGAGCAGTTCTTC,CASSLGTATYNEQFF
-,-,TRBJ1-2,TRBV9,TGTGCCAGCAGGGACAGTAACTATGGCTACACCTTC,CASRDSNYGYTF
-,TRBD2,TRBJ2-1,TRBV5-1,TGCGCCAGCAGCTTGACTAGCGGTTACAATGAGCAGTTCTTC,CASSLTSGYNEQFF
-,-,TRBJ1-1,TRBV27,TGTGCCAGCAGTTTAAACAGGATGAACACTGAAGCTTTCTTT,CASSLNRMNTEAFF
-,TRBD1,TRBJ1-6,TRBV7-2,TGTGCCAGCAGCTACGGACAGGGGGGAGGTAATTCACCCCTCCACTTT,CASSYGQGGGNSPLHF
-,-,TRBJ2-7,TRBV24-1,TGTGCCACCAGTGATTCCCAGGTGTCTGTCCACGAGCAGTACTTC,CATSDSQVSVHEQYF
-,TRBD1,TRBJ1-1,TRBV9,TGTGCCAGCAGCGTAGTGGGACAGGGGAAGAGGGACACTGAAGCTTTCTTT,CASSVVGQGKRDTEAFF
-,-,TRBJ1-4,TRBV19,TGTGCCAGTAAAGAGTCGGGGGCCAGCGAAAAACTGTTTTTT,CASKESGASEKLFF
-,TRBD2,TRBJ2-1,TRBV6-6,TGTGCCAGCAGTTATTTGGCTAGCGGTAACAATGAGCAGTTCTTC,CASSYLASGNNEQFF
-,TRBD1,TRBJ1-6,TRBV11-2,TGTGCCAGCAGCCTACAGGGGGCGTATAATTCACCCCTCCACTTT,CASSLQGAYNSPLHF
-,-,TRBJ2-1,TRBV29-1,TGCAGCGTTGGGGCTCCCGTGGACAATGAGCAGTTCTTC,CSVGAPVDNEQFF
-,-,TRBJ2-3,TRBV2,TGTGCCAGCAGAGGGGGAGGAGCGGGTCCTCGCACAGATACGCAGTATTTT,CASRGGGAGPRTDTQYF
-,TRBD2,TRBJ2-3,TRBV5-6,TGTGCCAGCAGCTTGACGGGACTAATGACTACAGATACGCAGTATTTT,CASSLTGLMTTDTQYF
-,-,TRBJ1-5,TRBV10-2,TGCGCCAGCAGTGAGTCATCAGGATGGAACCAGCCCCAGCATTTT,CASSESSGWNQPQHF
-,-,TRBJ2-7,TRBV4-3,TGCGCCAGCAGCCAAGATGCGAGAGGCATCGAGGGAAGAGAGTACTTC,CASSQDARGIEGREYF
-,-,TRBJ2-1,TRBV5-4,TGTGCCAGCAGGTCTCACGGGGGGCCGGTTAATGAGCAGTTCTTC,CASRSHGGPVNEQFF